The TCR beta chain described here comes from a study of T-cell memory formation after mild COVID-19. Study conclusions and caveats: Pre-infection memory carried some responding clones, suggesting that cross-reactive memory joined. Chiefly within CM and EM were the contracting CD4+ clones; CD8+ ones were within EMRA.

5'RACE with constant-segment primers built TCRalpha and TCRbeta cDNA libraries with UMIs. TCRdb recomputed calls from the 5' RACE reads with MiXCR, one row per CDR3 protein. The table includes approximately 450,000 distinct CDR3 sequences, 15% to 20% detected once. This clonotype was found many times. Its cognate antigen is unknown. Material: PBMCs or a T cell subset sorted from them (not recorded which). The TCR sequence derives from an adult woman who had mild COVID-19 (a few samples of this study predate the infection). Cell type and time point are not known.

For the CDR3, the DNA is TGCGCCAGCAGCCAAGTCCTAACTAGCGCCGGGGAGCTGTTTTTT. Translated: CASSQVLTSAGELFF. This chain links TRBV4-1 with TRBJ2-2, with 7 bases that match TRBD2. Per germline, CDR1 MGHRA and CDR2 YSYEKL. The CDR3 has 15 amino acids. The V gene end was trimmed by 1 base and the J gene end by 6 bases; junction bases not matched to a gene: 5.